A single sample is the source of the 22 T cell receptor beta chains below, sequenced in a study of regulatory T cells in long-lasting Graves disease. To make TCR beta libraries, researchers used iRepertoire HTBI primers and Arm-PCR of CDR3 regions. TCRdb reanalysed the multiplex PCR reads using MiXCR and keeps one entry per CDR3 protein. The sample contains roughly 500,000 distinct CDR3 sequences, roughly 13% of which appear only once. The time point: newly diagnosed GD, antithyroid drugs for less than 3 months. From PBMCs, RNA was extracted and then used to make the TCR library. These same records also appear under a second study, on T cells in Graves' hyperthyroidism and ophthalmopathy.

This sample comprised peripheral blood mononuclear cells (PBMCs), obtained at new diagnosis, from a patient treated with antithyroid drugs. Receptors were obtained from a man under 40 with Graves disease.

Many counts were recorded for this clonotype. The rearrangement links TRBV2 to TRBJ1-1; D ambiguous. The CDR3 has 13 amino acids. The germline gives CDR1 SNHLY, CDR2 FYNNEI. V dropped 0 bases and J dropped 6 bases, with 8 bases sitting between them. DNA of the CDR3: TGTGCCAGCAGTGAAGCGCTTGACCCTGAAGCTTTCTTT. It yields the protein CASSEALDPEAFF. The variable domain in full, with the rest retrieved from reference TRBV2 and TRBJ1-1, is EPEVTQTPSHQVTQMGQEVILRCVPISNHLYFYWYRQILGQKVEFLVSFYNNEISEKSEIFDDQFSVERPDGSNFTLKIRSTKLEDSAMYFCASSEALDPEAFFGQGTRLTVV.

For this clonotype: The junction shows a germline mismatch at one end, possibly a read error. This rearrangement joins TRBV12-3 or TRBV12-4 to TRBJ2-7, with TRBD1 identical over 8 bases. The CDR3 covers 14 residues. The CDR3 protein is CVSSPTGQGYEQYF. As DNA, the CDR3 is TGTGTCAGCAGCCCAACCGGACAGGGCTACGAGCAGTACTTC.

This clonotype showed up many times. This chain uses TRBV27 with TRBJ2-3; TRBD2 is a possible D gene (5 bases). The V end was cut by 4 bases, the J end by 0 bases, with 17 bases between. Germline V gene sequence: CDR1 MNHEY, CDR2 SMNVEV (reference sequence). The length of the CDR3 is 17 residues. CDR3 DNA sequence: TGTGCCAGCAGTTCGAGGACCACTAGTGTTAGCACAGATACGCAGTATTTT. Protein sequence: CASSSRTTSVSTDTQYF.

A remark on this clonotype: This sequence may be a read error, since a much larger clone differs from it by one base. V usage is TRBV5-1 and J usage is TRBJ2-7; D is ambiguous. CDR1 and CDR2 from the germline V gene are SGHRS and YFSETQ. The V and J ends lost 0 bases and 1 base respectively, with 11 bases between them. The CDR3 is 15 residues long. In DNA form, the CDR3 reads TGCGCCAGCAGCTTGGAGGCGGTAGGTTCCTACGAGCAGTACTTC. It encodes CASSLEAVGSYEQYF. Full variable domain (remainder filled in from reference TRBV5-1 and TRBJ2-7): KAGVTQTPRYLIKTRGQQVTLSCSPISGHRSVSWYQQTPGQGLQFLFEYFSETQRNKGNFPGRFSGRQFSNSRSEMNVSTLELGDSALYLCASSLEAVGSYEQYFGPGTRLTVT.

The sample holds a few counts of this clonotype. V gene TRBV4-1 combines with J gene TRBJ2-5; perhaps TRBD1 as D (6 bases). Trimming cost V 5 bases and J 7 bases, with 14 bases left between them. Germline CDR1 reads MGHRA; CDR2 reads YSYEKL. CDR3 length: 13 residues. CDR3 sequence reads: CASSDRSLGTQYF. The CDR3 nucleotides read TGCGCCAGCAGCGACAGGAGCCTGGGGACCCAGTACTTC.

The chain combines TRBV3-1 with TRBJ1-2; D gene uncertain. The CDR3 sequence is 14 residues long. Germline CDR1 LGHDT, CDR2 YNNKEL (reference sequence). V lost 0 bases to trimming and J lost 6 bases, with 11 bases between them. This CDR3 is CASSQDTRINGYTF. CDR3 coding DNA: TGTGCCAGCAGCCAAGATACCCGAATTAATGGCTACACCTTC.

The CDR3 coding sequence is TGTGCCAGCAGTCCGGGACTATCCCGCACAGATACGCAGTATTTT. As protein: CASSPGLSRTDTQYF. The chain is built from TRBV2 and TRBJ2-3; 7 bases are shared with TRBD2. The V and J ends lost 5 bases and 1 base, in that order; junction bases with no gene match: 6. Germline V CDR1 and CDR2: SNHLY, FYNNEI. The CDR3 loop spans 15 amino acids.

This clonotype was observed many times. V is TRBV10-3 and J is TRBJ1-5; D not certain. Germline CDR1 reads ENHRY; CDR2 reads SYGVKD. V lost 4 bases, J lost 5 bases, and 6 bases lay in between. The CDR3 is 12 amino acids. The CDR3 loop is CAISGSDQPQHF. The CDR3 DNA reads TGTGCCATCAGTGGGTCCGATCAGCCCCAGCATTTT.

V usage is TRBV28 and J usage is TRBJ1-1; D not certain. Trimming shortened V by 3 bases and J by 4 bases, and 9 bases separated the two germline ends. CDR1 MDHEN and CDR2 SYDVKM come from the germline V gene. This CDR3 spans 13 amino acids. Here the CDR3 DNA reads TGTGCCAGCAGTTTGGACTTCAGCACTGAAGCTTTCTTT. Its protein is CASSLDFSTEAFF.

The sample holds many counts of this clonotype. The J gene is TRBJ2-2, the V gene TRBV12-5; D is possibly TRBD1 or TRBD2 (5 bases each). Germline loops: CDR1 LGHNT, CDR2 FRNRAP. V was pared by 4 bases and J by 3 bases, with 9 bases between. The CDR3 has 14 amino acids. The CDR3 is CASGWDVDTGELFF. DNA for the CDR3: TGTGCTAGTGGTTGGGACGTCGACACCGGGGAGCTGTTTTTT.

This clonotype was seen at least ten times. The chain couples TRBV20-1 to TRBJ2-5, with TRBD2 matching over 11 bases. After removal of 7 bases from V and 2 bases from J, the junction contained 12 bases not matched to a gene. This CDR3 spans 16 amino acids. Germline loops: CDR1 DFQATT, CDR2 SNEGSKA (reference sequence). The CDR3 coding sequence is TGCAGTGTTCAGCCAACTAGCGGGAGAGTGCAAGAGACCCAGTACTTC. Its protein product is CSVQPTSGRVQETQYF.

This clonotype was detected ten times or more. V is TRBV10-3 and J is TRBJ1-2, with 8 positions matching TRBD1. This CDR3 is built from 14 residues. CDR1 ENHRY and CDR2 SYGVKD come from the germline V gene. V lost 3 bases, J lost 4 bases, and 4 bases stayed unmatched. The CDR3 sequence: CAISDTGTGYGYTF. Written as DNA, the CDR3 is TGTGCCATCAGTGACACGGGGACAGGCTATGGCTACACCTTC.

This chain joins TRBV20-1 and TRBJ2-1; D might be TRBD1 (5 bases). Trimming took off 6 bases at V and 8 bases at J, with 14 bases between the two ends. The CDR3 runs 12 residues. Germline V CDR1 and CDR2: DFQATT, SNEGSKA (reference sequence). CDR3 sequence reads: CSARGMGYEQFF. CDR3 nucleotide sequence: TGCAGTGCAAGGGGTATGGGATATGAGCAGTTCTTC.

This clonotype was counted at least ten times. This chain connects TRBV29-1 to TRBJ1-4; tentatively, D is TRBD1 (6 bases). The CDR3 consists of 15 residues. Trimming stripped 5 bases from V and 7 bases from J, with 20 bases between. Germline CDR1 SQVTM, CDR2 ANQGSEA. The chain's CDR3 is CSVQGQGGRFEKLFF. The CDR3 DNA follows: TGCAGCGTTCAGGGGCAGGGAGGACGGTTTGAAAAACTGTTTTTT. Filled out from reference TRBV29-1 and TRBJ1-4, the complete variable domain reads SAVISQKPSRDICQRGTSLTIQCQVDSQVTMMFWYRQQPGQSLTLIATANQGSEATYESGFVIDKFPISRPNLTFSTLTVSNMSPEDSSIYLCSVQGQGGRFEKLFFGSGTQLSVL.

This clonotype was found many times. The rearrangement links TRBV6-5 to TRBJ2-3, with 8 bases that match TRBD2. The CDR3 is 16 residues long. The V and J ends lost 4 bases and 4 bases, in that order; junction bases with no gene match: 10. Per germline, CDR1 MNHEY and CDR2 SVGAGI. This CDR3 reads CASSLDRLAIADTQYF. The CDR3 DNA reads as TGTGCCAGCAGTTTGGACAGACTAGCGATCGCAGATACGCAGTATTTT.

This clonotype was recorded many times. V usage is TRBV30 and J usage is TRBJ2-1; either TRBD1 or TRBD2 may supply D (5 bases each). V was cut by 0 bases and J by 7 bases, with 10 bases left in between. The CDR3 has 13 residues. CDR1 and CDR2 from the germline V gene are GTSNPN and SVGIG (reference sequence). For the CDR3, the DNA is TGTGCCTGGAGTGTCTTGGGGGTGAATGAGCAGTTCTTC. The encoded protein is CAWSVLGVNEQFF.

The chain combines TRBV9 with TRBJ2-1; tentatively, D is TRBD2 (5 bases). Trimming left V 2 bases short and J 1 base short, with 10 bases between. Per the germline V gene, CDR1 is SGDLS and CDR2 is YYNGEE. The CDR3 length is 15 residues. The CDR3 DNA reads TGTGCCAGCAGCGTTGAGGGAGAGTCCTACAATGAGCAGTTCTTC. Translated: CASSVEGESYNEQFF.

Only a few counts were recorded for this clonotype. CDR3: CAWSVFGYEQYF. The CDR3 DNA reads TGTGCCTGGAGTGTATTCGGGTACGAGCAGTACTTC. This rearrangement joins TRBV30 to TRBJ2-7; D gene unclear. Germline V CDR1 and CDR2: GTSNPN, SVGIG (reference sequence). The CDR3 contains 12 residues. V was shortened by 0 bases and J by 4 bases, with 7 bases between the two germline ends. The full variable domain, its missing parts supplied by reference TRBV30 and TRBJ2-7, is SQTIHQWPATLVQPVGSPLSLECTVEGTSNPNLYWYRQAAGRGLQLLFYSVGIGQISSEVPQNLSASRPQDRQFILSSKKLLLSDSGFYLCAWSVFGYEQYFGPGTRLTVT.

The chain has TRBV6-2 or TRBV6-3 and TRBJ2-1; D perhaps matches TRBD1 (6 bases). The CDR3 length is 14 residues. Germline CDR1 reads MNHEY; CDR2 reads SVGEGT. The V end lost 6 bases, the J end lost 8 bases, and 17 bases lay between the germline ends. The CDR3: CASRPWAGVDEQFF. The DNA for the CDR3 is TGTGCCAGCAGGCCTTGGGCAGGGGTGGATGAGCAGTTCTTC.

This clonotype was seen more than once but under ten times. This rearrangement joins TRBV25-1 to TRBJ2-1; D gene unclear. V lost 4 bases to trimming and J lost 8 bases, with 9 bases between them. Germline CDR1 and CDR2: MGHDK and SYGVNS. This CDR3 comprises 12 residues. CDR3 DNA: TGTGCCAGCAGTGGTGGGTTCCATGAGCAGTTCTTC. Amino acids: CASSGGFHEQFF.

V and J are TRBV11-2 and TRBJ1-1; no firm D call. The length of the CDR3 is 13 residues. V lost 4 bases, J lost 3 bases, and 9 bases lay in between. Germline V CDR1 and CDR2: SGHAT, FQNNGV. The CDR3 sequence is CASSSGPHTEAFF. CDR3 coding DNA: TGTGCCAGCAGCTCCGGACCGCACACTGAAGCTTTCTTT. Filled out from reference TRBV11-2 and TRBJ1-1, the complete variable domain reads EAGVAQSPRYKIIEKRQSVAFWCNPISGHATLYWYQQILGQGPKLLIQFQNNGVVDDSQLPKDRFSAERLKGVDSTLKIQPAKLEDSAVYLCASSSGPHTEAFFGQGTRLTVV.

The J gene is TRBJ2-6, the V gene TRBV30; TRBD1 agrees at 8 bases. The trim removed 5 bases at V and 1 base at J, leaving 4 bases unmatched. The germline gives CDR1 GTSNPN, CDR2 SVGIG (reference sequence). CDR3 length equals 15 residues. The CDR3, as DNA: TGTGCCTGGGGACAGGGTGGTTCTGGGGCCAACGTCCTGACTTTC. This sequence encodes CAWGQGGSGANVLTF.